This entry features one TCR beta chain sequence. Profiling relied on immunoSEQ multiplex PCR, and the TCRdb table lists in-frame clones only, not all of them. Here the sample spans tens of thousands of clones, under 95% being singletons. This record belongs to a study of T cell changes during pregnancy in multiple sclerosis. This CDR3 region has 13 residues. Trimming took off 2 bases at V and 3 bases at J, with 7 bases between the two ends. CDR1 LNHNV and CDR2 YYDKDF come from the germline V gene (reference sequence). Sequencing used CD4+ T cells from peripheral blood mononuclear cells, obtained in the second trimester of pregnancy. This receptor was taken from a female donor with multiple sclerosis, enrolled in a pregnancy study. The chain carries TRBV15 and TRBJ1-2; possibly TRBD1 for D (6 bases). CDR3 sequence reads: CATSRQGYYGYTF. The CDR3 DNA reads TGTGCCACCAGCAGACAGGGGTACTATGGCTACACCTTC. Combining the CDR3 with reference TRBV15 and TRBJ1-2 gives the whole variable domain DAMVIQNPRYQVTQFGKPVTLSCSQTLNHNVMYWYQQKSSQAPKLLFHYYDKDFNNEADTPDNFQSRRPNTSFCFLDIRSPGLGDTAMYLCATSRQGYYGYTFGSGTRLTVV.